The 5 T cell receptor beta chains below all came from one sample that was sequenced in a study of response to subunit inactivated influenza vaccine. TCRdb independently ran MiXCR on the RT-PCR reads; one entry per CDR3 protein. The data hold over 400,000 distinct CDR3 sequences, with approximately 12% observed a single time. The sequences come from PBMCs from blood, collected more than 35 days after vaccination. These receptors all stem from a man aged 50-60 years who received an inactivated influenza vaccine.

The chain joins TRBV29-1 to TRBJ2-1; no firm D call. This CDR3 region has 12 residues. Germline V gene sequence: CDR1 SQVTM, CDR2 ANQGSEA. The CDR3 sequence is CMVQKRHNEQFF. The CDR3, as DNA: TGCATGGTACAGAAACGCCACAATGAGCAGTTCTTC.

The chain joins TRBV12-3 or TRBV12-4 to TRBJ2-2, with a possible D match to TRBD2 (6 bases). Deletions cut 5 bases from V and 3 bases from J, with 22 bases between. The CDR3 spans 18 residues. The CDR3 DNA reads TGTGCCAGCAGTCGCCAGGCGGCAACTAGCAGCGACACCGGGGAGCTGTTTTTT. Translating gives CASSRQAATSSDTGELFF.

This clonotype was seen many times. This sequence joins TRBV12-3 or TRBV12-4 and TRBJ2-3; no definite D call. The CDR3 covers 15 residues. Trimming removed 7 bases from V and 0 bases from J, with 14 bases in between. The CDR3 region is CASMVRSASTDTQYF. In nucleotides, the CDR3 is TGTGCCAGCATGGTCCGCAGCGCTAGCACAGATACGCAGTATTTT.

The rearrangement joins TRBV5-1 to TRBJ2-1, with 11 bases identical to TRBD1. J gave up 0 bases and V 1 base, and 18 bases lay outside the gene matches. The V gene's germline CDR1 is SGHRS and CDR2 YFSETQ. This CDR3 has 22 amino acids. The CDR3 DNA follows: TGCGCCAGCAGCTTGCCGTCCGGACAGGGGGCTTCTCGATCCAGCTCCTACAATGAGCAGTTCTTC. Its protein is CASSLPSGQGASRSSSYNEQFF. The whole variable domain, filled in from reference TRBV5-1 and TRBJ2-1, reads KAGVTQTPRYLIKTRGQQVTLSCSPISGHRSVSWYQQTPGQGLQFLFEYFSETQRNKGNFPGRFSGRQFSNSRSEMNVSTLELGDSALYLCASSLPSGQGASRSSSYNEQFFGPGTRLTVL.

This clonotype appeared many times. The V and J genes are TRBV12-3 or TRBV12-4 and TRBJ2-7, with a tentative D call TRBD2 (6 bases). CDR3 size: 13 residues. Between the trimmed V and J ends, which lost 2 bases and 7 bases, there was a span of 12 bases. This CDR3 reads CASSLNQGGEQYF. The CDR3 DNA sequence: TGTGCCAGCAGTTTAAATCAGGGAGGTGAGCAGTACTTC.